The 11 T cell receptor beta chains below all came from one sample that was sequenced in a study of liver allograft versus peripheral blood T cells. Across the whole study: Recipients' peripheral blood served as the comparator for T cell receptor repertoires in transplanted livers.

TCRdb re-called the reads with MiXCR, one entry per CDR3 protein. Of roughly 7,000 distinct CDR3 sequences in the sample, 15% to 20% were seen once. The receptors were sampled from a human patient who had a liver transplant. The graft donor may account for some of the T cells.

This clonotype is labeled as medium-sized. The chain has TRBV6-1 and TRBJ1-2, with 7 bases identical to TRBD1. CDR1 and CDR2 (germline): MNHNS, SASEGT. CDR3 length: 15 amino acids. J lost 4 bases, V lost 3 bases, and 8 bases had no gene match. CDR3 in amino acids: CASSEGGTEIYGYTF. CDR3 sequence (DNA): TGTGCCAGCAGTGAGGGAGGGACAGAGATCTATGGCTACACCTTC.

Worth noting for this clonotype: This may come from a read error, since a much larger clone is one base off. The chain combines TRBV19 with TRBJ1-5, with D unresolved. Germline V gene data show CDR1 as LNHDA and CDR2 as SQIVND (reference sequence). This CDR3 has 13 residues. CDR3 residues: CPSSIGLGQPQHF. The CDR3 DNA reads TGTCCCAGTAGTATTGGACTTGGACAGCCCCAGCATTTT.

This clonotype occurred many times. V is TRBV6-1 and J is TRBJ1-2; D is ambiguous. The CDR3 runs to 12 residues. Germline loops: CDR1 MNHNS, CDR2 SASEGT. With 3 bases removed from V and 4 bases from J, the gap between germline ends came to 6 bases. The CDR3 is CASSDTIYGYTF. The DNA of the CDR3 is TGTGCCAGCAGTGACACAATCTATGGCTACACCTTC.

V usage is TRBV6-2 or TRBV6-3 and J usage is TRBJ2-5; possible D gene TRBD2, 6 bases. Germline V gene data show CDR1 as MNHEY and CDR2 as SVGEGT. The CDR3 runs to 13 residues. V was pared by 7 bases and J by 2 bases, with 11 bases between. The chain's CDR3 is CASNGDFQETQYF. The CDR3 DNA is TGTGCCAGCAACGGGGACTTTCAAGAGACCCAGTACTTC.

Points on this clonotype: The conserved final phenylalanine or tryptophan is absent from the CDR3, which likely points to a read error. The CDR3 coding sequence is TGTGCCATCGGCCCCGGGACTAACAATGAGCAGTTCTTA. This encodes CAIGPGTNNEQFL. The gene calls are TRBV10-3 and TRBJ2-1; 7 nucleotides agree with TRBD2. The CDR3 is made up of 13 amino acids. V trimming: 8 bases; J trimming: 5 bases; junction bases outside the gene matches: 6. Germline values: CDR1 ENHRY, CDR2 SYGVKD.

This clonotype came up a few times. The chain is built from TRBV15 and TRBJ1-1; a weak D match, TRBD1 (6 bases). CDR1 is LNHNV, CDR2 YYDKDF, per germline (reference sequence). The CDR3 contains 16 residues. V dropped 3 bases and J dropped 5 bases, with 19 bases sitting between them. The CDR3 region has the DNA TGTGCCACCAGCAGGCATCAGGGGTTCTTTAAAACTGAAGCTTTCTTT. Translation: CATSRHQGFFKTEAFF.

This clonotype was counted many times. J is TRBJ1-5 and V is TRBV15; D is possibly TRBD1 (6 bases). CDR3 length equals 14 residues. Looked up from germline, CDR1 is LNHNV and CDR2 is YYDKDF (reference sequence). The V end lost 6 bases, the J end lost 4 bases, and 13 bases lay between the germline ends. The DNA for the CDR3 is TGTGCCACCAGTAGCAGCAGGGGAAATCAGCCCCAGCATTTT. This codes for CATSSSRGNQPQHF.

This clonotype is medium-sized. The genes are TRBV27 and TRBJ1-4; TRBD1 agrees at 8 bases. CDR3 length: 15 amino acids. Germline V CDR1 and CDR2: MNHEY, SMNVEV (reference sequence). Germline trimming cut 4 bases from V and 7 bases from J; bases unmatched to any gene: 8. CDR3 sequence (DNA): TGTGCCAGCAGTTCGACACCGGGACAGGCTGAAAAACTGTTTTTT. It is translated as CASSSTPGQAEKLFF.

The J gene is TRBJ1-2, the V gene TRBV7-9; 9 nucleotides agree with TRBD1. The CDR3 consists of 14 residues. Germline V gene lookup returns CDR1 SEHNR and CDR2 FQNEAQ (reference sequence). Trimming cost V 2 bases and J 8 bases; bases outside gene matches: 6. The chain's CDR3 is CASSLSDRGGGYTF. As DNA, the CDR3 is TGTGCCAGCAGCTTATCTGACAGGGGGGGCGGCTACACCTTC.

V is TRBV7-2 and J is TRBJ1-1; tentatively, D is TRBD1 (5 bases). Germline CDR1 is SGHTA and CDR2 is FQGNSA. V lost 5 bases and J lost 10, with 20 bases in between. The length of the CDR3 is 14 residues. This chain's CDR3 is CASSPWDGLGLAFF. DNA of the CDR3: TGTGCCAGCAGCCCATGGGACGGCCTGGGACTAGCTTTCTTT. Full variable domain (rest looked up from reference TRBV7-2 and TRBJ1-1): GAGVSQSPSNKVTEKGKDVELRCDPISGHTALYWYRQSLGQGLEFLIYFQGNSAPDKSGLPSDRFSAERTGGSVSTLTIQRTQQEDSAVYLCASSPWDGLGLAFFGQGTRLTVV.

This chain connects TRBV14 to TRBJ2-1, with TRBD2 matching over 10 bases. The CDR3 runs to 16 residues. Germline CDR1 is SGHDN and CDR2 is FVKESK. Trimming took 4 bases from V and 3 from J; bases not matched to a gene: 6. This CDR3 reads CASSPGLADFYNEQFF. CDR3 in DNA: TGTGCCAGCAGCCCCGGACTAGCGGACTTCTACAATGAGCAGTTCTTC.